Each of the 30 T cell receptor beta chains below was sequenced from the same sample in a study of technical replicates of blood from a few donors (dated by TCRdb to 2015 to 2018). Libraries were constructed by the immunoSEQ multiplex PCR assay. This immuneACCESS table, as held by TCRdb, lists in-frame sequences with V and J called but not all clones. Of the missing ones, under half trace to an unresolved V gene in checked studies; the others have no known cause. Across this sample there are approximately 81,000 clones, with 81% seen only once. The top ten constitute about 4% of the sample. Sequenced sample: PBMCs. These receptors were taken from a human donor in good health. Some clones in this sample may be carry-over from other donors' samples.

The gene calls are TRBV19 and TRBJ2-2; TRBD1 is a possible D gene (6 bases). Looked up from germline, CDR1 is LNHDA and CDR2 is SQIVND (reference sequence). This CDR3 comprises 15 residues. The V gene lost 7 bases and the J gene lost 7 bases, with 19 bases spanning the gap. In DNA form, the CDR3 reads TGTGCCAGTACCCAATCGACAGGCGTCGGCGGGGAGCTGTTTTTT. Translated, it gives CASTQSTGVGGELFF.

The chain uses TRBV2 and TRBJ1-6; no definite D call. V was cut by 3 bases and J by 0 bases, with 6 bases left in between. The germline V gene encodes CDR1 SNHLY and CDR2 FYNNEI. There are 15 residues in the CDR3. The CDR3 protein is CASSEVSSYNSPLHF. DNA for the CDR3: TGTGCCAGCAGTGAGGTCAGCTCCTATAATTCACCCCTCCACTTT.

The rearrangement links TRBV10-2 to TRBJ1-5; TRBD1 matches at 10 bases. Per the germline V gene, CDR1 is WSHSY and CDR2 is SAAADI. The CDR3 length is 16 residues. The V gene end was trimmed by 0 bases and the J gene end by 7 bases; junction bases not matched to a gene: 6. CDR3 amino acids: CASSESRTGGGQPQHF. CDR3 nucleotides: TGCGCCAGCAGTGAGTCAAGGACAGGGGGTGGGCAGCCCCAGCATTTT.

This sequence joins TRBV7-6 and TRBJ2-7, with 10 bases lining up with TRBD2. Germline CDR1 SGHVS, CDR2 FNYEAQ. The CDR3 has 16 residues. Trimming cost V 1 base and J 4 bases; bases outside gene matches: 7. The CDR3 DNA reads TGTGCCAGCAGCTTAGATGGGCCTAGCGGGAGTTACGAGCAGTACTTC. Translated: CASSLDGPSGSYEQYF.

The rearrangement uses TRBV5-1 and TRBJ2-7; D gene ambiguous. V was pared by 4 bases and J by 0 bases, with 11 bases between. CDR3 length: 14 residues. CDR1 SGHRS and CDR2 YFSETQ come from the germline V gene. Written as DNA, the CDR3 is TGCGCCAGCAGCCGACAATTGGACTCCTACGAGCAGTACTTC. Protein product: CASSRQLDSYEQYF.

In this sample, this clone turned up a few times. This rearrangement joins TRBV19 to TRBJ1-5; 9 bases line up with TRBD1. J gave up 3 bases and V 6 bases, and 9 bases lay outside the gene matches. CDR3 size: 16 residues. From germline, CDR1 is LNHDA and CDR2 SQIVND (reference sequence). CDR3 amino acids: CASRRYGQGFNQPQHF. In DNA form, the CDR3 reads TGTGCCAGTAGGAGATACGGACAGGGGTTCAATCAGCCCCAGCATTTT.

The chain recombines TRBV7-2 with TRBJ2-7; 12 bases map to TRBD1. The CDR3 is made up of 15 amino acids. J gave up 6 bases and V 0 bases, and 3 bases lay outside the gene matches. CDR1 is SGHTA, CDR2 FQGNSA, per germline. This CDR3 reads CASSLAGQGAFEQYF. DNA for the CDR3: TGTGCCAGCAGCTTAGCGGGACAGGGGGCATTCGAGCAGTACTTC.

This chain joins TRBV5-8 and TRBJ1-2; 7 nucleotides line up with TRBD1. V lost 4 bases, J lost 0 bases, and 6 bases stayed unmatched. This CDR3 contains 15 residues. The germline V gene encodes CDR1 SGHTS and CDR2 YDEGEE. CDR3: CASSLEGTANYGYTF. The CDR3 DNA reads TGTGCCAGCAGCCTGGAGGGGACAGCTAACTATGGCTACACCTTC.

This clone was seen just once. The chain employs TRBV6-1 and TRBJ2-6; possible D gene TRBD2, 5 bases. There are 17 residues in the CDR3. Trimming took 0 bases from V and 3 from J, leaving 12 bases between them. CDR1 is MNHNS and CDR2 is SASEGT in the germline V gene. CDR3 loop: CASSEALRGFGANVLTF. Written as DNA, the CDR3 is TGTGCCAGCAGTGAAGCGCTTCGGGGTTTTGGGGCCAACGTCCTGACTTTC.

This rearrangement joins TRBV4-1 to TRBJ2-5; tentatively, D is TRBD1 (7 bases). The V gene lost 4 bases and the J gene lost 5 bases, with 14 bases spanning the gap. This CDR3 is built from 14 residues. Germline V gives CDR1 MGHRA, CDR2 YSYEKL. The CDR3 spells CASSPQTGRETQYF. The CDR3 DNA reads TGCGCCAGCAGCCCCCAGACAGGGAGGGAGACCCAGTACTTC.

This clone turned up a few times. The chain has TRBV29-1 and TRBJ1-1; TRBD1 is a possible D gene (5 bases). Per germline, CDR1 SQVTM and CDR2 ANQGSEA. The V end lost 3 bases, the J end lost 10 bases, and 15 bases lay between the germline ends. The CDR3 has 12 residues. The CDR3 sequence is CSVDMGTRGAFF. The CDR3 nucleotides are TGCAGCGTTGATATGGGAACAAGGGGAGCTTTCTTT.

The chain links TRBV11-3 to TRBJ1-2, with TRBD1 matching 11 bases. The V gene end was trimmed by 5 bases and the J gene end by 3 bases; junction bases not matched to a gene: 2. In germline, CDR1 is SGHNT, CDR2 YENEEA. The CDR3 consists of 14 residues. The CDR3 loop reads CASSVGQGDYGYTF. CDR3 nucleotides: TGTGCCAGCAGCGTGGGACAGGGGGACTATGGCTACACCTTC.

This clone appeared a single time. The chain combines TRBV7-9 with TRBJ1-1, with D unclear. V gave up 5 bases and J gave up 1 base, with 8 bases separating them. The CDR3 loop spans 13 amino acids. Per the germline V gene, CDR1 is SEHNR and CDR2 is FQNEAQ (reference sequence). The DNA of the CDR3 is TGTGCCAGCAGCCCGTTCGGGAACACTGAAGCTTTCTTT. Protein: CASSPFGNTEAFF.

The chain recombines TRBV19 with TRBJ2-1; possible D gene TRBD2, 5 bases. The germline V and J ends were trimmed by 6 bases and 0 bases, with 9 bases remaining between them. This CDR3 is 14 amino acids long. In germline, CDR1 is LNHDA, CDR2 SQIVND (reference sequence). The CDR3 nucleotides are TGTGCCAGTAGAAGGAGCGGCTCCTACAATGAGCAGTTCTTC. Amino acids: CASRRSGSYNEQFF.

This clone was observed once. V is TRBV7-8 and J is TRBJ2-7, with 9 bases that match TRBD1. V lost 4 bases to trimming and J lost 5 bases; unmatched junction nucleotides: 3. In germline, CDR1 is SGHVS, CDR2 FQNEAQ. The CDR3 consists of 13 residues. DNA of the CDR3: TGTGCCAGCAGCTCGGACAGGGGCGACGAGCAGTACTTC. Its translation is CASSSDRGDEQYF.

The chain recombines TRBV7-2 with TRBJ2-3, with 13 bases identical to TRBD2. V trimming: 4 bases; J trimming: 5 bases; junction bases outside the gene matches: 6. From germline, CDR1 is SGHTA and CDR2 FQGNSA. CDR3 length: 16 amino acids. As DNA, the CDR3 is TGTGCCAGCAGCTGGGCGACTAGCGGGGGGCAAGATACGCAGTATTTT. It yields the protein CASSWATSGGQDTQYF.

V and J are TRBV18 and TRBJ1-1, with TRBD1 as a possible D gene (5 bases). V was pared by 3 bases and J by 3 bases, with 20 bases between. Germline loops: CDR1 KGHSH, CDR2 LQKENI. CDR3 size: 17 residues. The CDR3: CASSPTIIRDRDTEAFF. The CDR3 DNA reads as TGTGCCAGCTCACCGACGATTATCAGGGATAGGGACACTGAAGCTTTCTTT.

This clone has only a few counts. The chain combines TRBV30 with TRBJ1-5, with D tentatively TRBD1 (5 bases). CDR1 is GTSNPN, CDR2 SVGIG, per germline (reference sequence). V was trimmed by 0 bases and J by 6 bases, leaving 6 bases between them. This CDR3 is built from 12 residues. The CDR3 protein is CAWSVGVQPQHF. The CDR3 DNA reads TGTGCCTGGAGTGTAGGGGTTCAGCCCCAGCATTTT.

The CDR3 sequence: CASSLMGDRDNQPQHF. In DNA, the CDR3 is TGTGCCAGCTCACTCATGGGGGACAGGGACAATCAGCCCCAGCATTTT. The rearrangement uses TRBV18 and TRBJ1-5, with 9 bases identical to TRBD1. This CDR3 comprises 16 residues. The germline V gene encodes CDR1 KGHSH and CDR2 LQKENI. V gave up 4 bases and J gave up 3 bases; unmatched junction bases: 7.

This clone showed up just a few times. The rearrangement joins TRBV19 to TRBJ2-1; D unresolved. Germline V CDR1 and CDR2: LNHDA, SQIVND (reference sequence). This CDR3 has 11 residues. V lost 5 bases and J lost 10, with 9 bases in between. CDR3 protein: CASSAGIEQFF. The CDR3 region has the DNA TGTGCCAGTAGTGCAGGAATAGAGCAGTTCTTC.

The rearrangement joins TRBV9 to TRBJ2-5; 16 bases are a match to TRBD2. After removal of 3 bases from V and 4 bases from J, the junction contained 3 bases not matched to a gene. The CDR3 has 16 residues. The V gene's germline CDR1 is SGDLS and CDR2 YYNGEE. Written as DNA, the CDR3 is TGTGCCAGCAGCGCCGGGACTAGCGGGAGGGGAGAGACCCAGTACTTC. Translation: CASSAGTSGRGETQYF.

J is TRBJ2-7 and V is TRBV4-3; perhaps TRBD1 as D (7 bases). The germline V and J ends were trimmed by 0 bases and 5 bases, with 20 bases remaining between them. Looked up from germline, CDR1 is LGHNA and CDR2 is YSLEER. The CDR3 runs 17 residues. CDR3 sequence: CASSQEVMAQGRNEQYF. As DNA, the CDR3 is TGCGCCAGCAGCCAAGAGGTCATGGCACAGGGGAGGAACGAGCAGTACTTC.

This clone is categorized as large (0.1 to 1%). The V call is TRBV5-6, the J call TRBJ2-1, with D perhaps TRBD2 (6 bases). Trimming shortened V by 4 bases and J by 8 bases, and 16 bases separated the two germline ends. This CDR3 contains 14 residues. Looked up from germline, CDR1 is SGHDT and CDR2 is YYEEEE. Here the CDR3 DNA reads TGTGCCAGCAGCCCTGGACTACCCAACGATGAGCAGTTCTTC. Translating gives CASSPGLPNDEQFF.

The V call is TRBV7-8, the J call TRBJ1-1; D gene unclear. Between the trimmed V and J ends, which lost 1 base and 4 bases, there was a span of 10 bases. CDR3 length: 14 residues. In germline, CDR1 is SGHVS, CDR2 FQNEAQ. The CDR3 is CASSLVRVRTEAFF. The CDR3 bases are TGTGCCAGCAGCTTAGTACGGGTGCGCACTGAAGCTTTCTTT.

The chain employs TRBV7-9 and TRBJ2-3; 7 positions match TRBD2. The ends lost 1 base at V and 4 bases at J; junction bases unmatched: 8. CDR1 is SEHNR, CDR2 FQNEAQ, per germline (reference sequence). This CDR3 is built from 16 residues. The CDR3 is CASSLVASGAADTQYF. In DNA form, the CDR3 reads TGTGCCAGCAGCTTAGTGGCTAGCGGAGCGGCAGATACGCAGTATTTT.

V gene TRBV7-9 combines with J gene TRBJ1-1, with a weak D call TRBD1 (5 bases). Between the trimmed V and J ends, which lost 2 bases and 2 bases, there was a span of 12 bases. The germline V gene has CDR1 SEHNR and CDR2 FQNEAQ (reference sequence). This CDR3 spans 15 amino acids. The CDR3 DNA is TGTGCCAGCAGCTTAATGGAGGGGAGAAACACTGAAGCTTTCTTT. It yields the protein CASSLMEGRNTEAFF.

The chain employs TRBV5-1 and TRBJ1-2; D possibly corresponds to TRBD1 (6 bases). The CDR3 loop spans 14 amino acids. CDR1 is SGHRS and CDR2 is YFSETQ in the germline V gene. V lost 1 base and J 2 bases, leaving 9 bases between the germline ends. For the CDR3, the DNA is TGCGCCAGCAGCTTGAATACAGGGAACTATGGCTACACCTTC. Protein sequence: CASSLNTGNYGYTF.

The rearrangement joins TRBV5-1 to TRBJ2-7, with 10 nucleotides matching TRBD1. The CDR3 is 15 residues long. The ends lost 4 bases at V and 5 bases at J; junction bases unmatched: 9. From germline, CDR1 is SGHRS and CDR2 YFSETQ. CDR3 DNA: TGCGCCAGCAGCAACTCCGGGACAGGGGACAACGAGCAGTACTTC. Translated, it gives CASSNSGTGDNEQYF.

The chain employs TRBV4-1 and TRBJ1-6; 9 bases match TRBD1. V gave up 4 bases and J gave up 6 bases; unmatched junction bases: 7. The germline gives CDR1 MGHRA, CDR2 YSYEKL. The CDR3 has 16 amino acids. The chain's CDR3 is CASSLGTGLGNSPLHF. The DNA for the CDR3 is TGCGCCAGCAGCCTCGGGACAGGGTTAGGTAATTCACCCCTCCACTTT.

This chain links TRBV4-2 with TRBJ1-4; D unresolved. Germline CDR1 reads LGHNA; CDR2 reads YNFKEQ. This CDR3 spans 15 amino acids. Trimming pared 1 base from V and 0 bases from J, leaving 6 bases between. CDR3 sequence: CASSQVFATNEKLFF. CDR3 nucleotides: TGTGCCAGCAGCCAAGTGTTCGCAACTAATGAAAAACTGTTTTTT.